The 23 T cell receptor beta chains below all came from one sample that was sequenced in a study of blood T cell repertoires in COVID-19. The assay was immunoSEQ multiplex PCR, and TCRdb's table has in-frame clones only and misses some. Found here are just over 650,000 clones, 70% to 90% of them singletons; the top ten hold under 0.3%. Input material: peripheral blood. These receptors were collected from a woman between 18 and 29 years old with acute or convalescent COVID-19.

The V gene is TRBV12-3 or TRBV12-4, the J gene TRBJ2-1, with a weak D call TRBD1 (7 bases). The CDR3 is 13 residues long. Trimming took off 10 bases at V and 4 bases at J, with 14 bases between the two ends. The CDR3 DNA follows: TGTGCCATCGGAGGGACAGCATACAATGAGCAGTTCTTC. Residues: CAIGGTAYNEQFF.

A remark on this clone: Other nucleotide sequences in the sample specify the same CDR3. CDR3 DNA: TGTGCCAGCAGTGAGGGAGGCTCTGGGGCCAACGTCCTGACTTTC. Its protein product is CASSEGGSGANVLTF. V gene TRBV6-1 combines with J gene TRBJ2-6; tentatively, D is TRBD2 (6 bases). This CDR3 is built from 15 residues. The V end lost 3 bases, the J end lost 0 bases, and 6 bases lay between the germline ends. Germline assignment: CDR1 MNHNS and CDR2 SASEGT.

The rearrangement joins TRBV3-1 (or the pseudogene TRBV3-2) to TRBJ2-3; 9 bases fit TRBD1. Germline loops: CDR1 LGHDT, CDR2 YNNKEL (reference sequence). V shed 3 bases, J shed 6 bases, and the junction held 13 bases outside the gene matches. The CDR3 sequence is 17 residues long. The DNA of the CDR3 is TGTGCCAGCAGCCACTTTCGGGACAGGGCCCCCCCCGATACGCAGTATTTT. Protein: CASSHFRDRAPPDTQYF.

The V call is TRBV27, the J call TRBJ2-7, with a possible D match to TRBD2 (5 bases). The CDR3 totals 15 residues. Germline V gene data show CDR1 as MNHEY and CDR2 as SMNVEV (reference sequence). Trimming cost V 2 bases and J 3 bases, with 14 bases left between them. CDR3 loop: CASSLLGPLVYEQYF. The DNA of the CDR3 is TGTGCCAGCAGTTTACTAGGACCACTAGTCTACGAGCAGTACTTC.

This chain uses TRBV2 with TRBJ2-5; the match to TRBD2 covers 9 bases. CDR1 is SNHLY, CDR2 FYNNEI, per germline. The CDR3 totals 16 residues. J gave up 4 bases and V 7 bases, and 13 bases lay outside the gene matches. The CDR3 nucleotides are TGTGCCAGCACCCGGGGGCGAGCGGGGGGAGGAGAGACCCAGTACTTC. It is translated as CASTRGRAGGGETQYF.

The chain combines TRBV13 with TRBJ2-1, with 7 positions matching TRBD1. The CDR3 covers 16 residues. The V gene end was trimmed by 7 bases and the J gene end by 3 bases; junction bases not matched to a gene: 12. The V gene's germline CDR1 is PRHDT and CDR2 FYEKMQ (reference sequence). As DNA, the CDR3 is TGTGCCAGCACCACTAGGAAGGGGGCCGTCTACAATGAGCAGTTCTTC. It yields the protein CASTTRKGAVYNEQFF.

This rearrangement joins TRBV7-2 to TRBJ1-3; 11 bases match TRBD1. The V gene's germline CDR1 is SGHTA and CDR2 FQGNSA. This CDR3 region has 17 residues. J lost 2 bases, V lost 5 bases, and 8 bases had no gene match. The chain's CDR3 is CASSPNAGQGAGNTIYF. CDR3 in DNA: TGTGCCAGCAGCCCTAATGCGGGACAGGGGGCTGGAAACACCATATATTTT.

The J gene is TRBJ1-2, the V gene TRBV3-1 (or the pseudogene TRBV3-2); D unresolved. CDR3 length: 15 amino acids. From germline, CDR1 is LGHDT and CDR2 YNNKEL (reference sequence). V lost 1 base, J lost 4 bases, and 13 bases lay in between. For the CDR3, the DNA is TGTGCCAGCAGCCAAGTCGGGCGGGTGGGCTATGGCTACACCTTC. It is translated as CASSQVGRVGYGYTF.

This chain links TRBV9 with TRBJ2-2, with 8 bases fitting TRBD2. Germline loops: CDR1 SGDLS, CDR2 YYNGEE. The CDR3 consists of 16 residues. Trimming took 5 bases from V and 4 from J; bases not matched to a gene: 10. CDR3 amino acids: CASSSGRGVTTGELFF. As DNA, the CDR3 is TGTGCCAGCAGTTCTGGGCGGGGGGTAACCACCGGGGAGCTGTTTTTT.

This clone appeared once. This chain uses TRBV4-1 with TRBJ2-2, with a weak D call TRBD1 (6 bases). Looked up from germline, CDR1 is MGHRA and CDR2 is YSYEKL. This CDR3 spans 16 amino acids. The V gene lost 2 bases and the J gene lost 4 bases, with 14 bases spanning the gap. The CDR3: CASSQYRDKTTGELFF. In DNA form, the CDR3 reads TGCGCCAGCAGCCAATACCGGGACAAGACCACCGGGGAGCTGTTTTTT.

J is TRBJ2-5 and V is TRBV7-9; D may be TRBD2 (6 bases). In germline, CDR1 is SEHNR, CDR2 FQNEAQ (reference sequence). With 8 bases removed from V and 4 bases from J, the gap between germline ends came to 20 bases. This CDR3 region has 15 residues. In DNA, the CDR3 is TGTGCCAGCCGGCGCGGGGATAGGTTAGGAGAGACCCAGTACTTC. This codes for CASRRGDRLGETQYF.

This chain joins TRBV6-4 and TRBJ1-4, with 10 bases identical to TRBD1. V gave up 6 bases and J gave up 8 bases; unmatched junction bases: 6. CDR3 length: 14 residues. From germline, CDR1 is MRHNA and CDR2 SNTAGT. As DNA, the CDR3 is TGTGCCAGCAGGCCGACAGGGGGCGCCGAAAAACTGTTTTTT. Translation: CASRPTGGAEKLFF.

V and J are TRBV7-9 and TRBJ1-1; D is ambiguous. Germline CDR1 reads SEHNR; CDR2 reads FQNEAQ (reference sequence). The V and J ends lost 2 bases and 2 bases respectively, with 15 bases between them. The CDR3 is 16 residues long. The CDR3 here is CASSLNSGGLNTEAFF. The CDR3, as DNA: TGTGCCAGCAGCTTAAACTCGGGAGGGCTCAACACTGAAGCTTTCTTT.

The chain couples TRBV11-2 to TRBJ2-7; D possibly corresponds to TRBD2 (7 bases). The CDR3 covers 16 residues. Germline CDR1 SGHAT, CDR2 FQNNGV. With 5 bases removed from V and 0 bases from J, the gap between germline ends came to 17 bases. Here the CDR3 DNA reads TGTGCCAGCAGCACGGGGGGCAGGGCGTCCTCCTACGAGCAGTACTTC. Its translation: CASSTGGRASSYEQYF.

The chain uses TRBV9 and TRBJ2-7; 7 bases are a match to TRBD2. Trimming cost V 3 bases and J 2 bases; bases outside gene matches: 8. In germline, CDR1 is SGDLS, CDR2 YYNGEE. CDR3 size: 15 residues. The CDR3 DNA follows: TGTGCCAGCAGCGCTCAATCTAGCGGTACCTACGAGCAGTACTTC. Its translation: CASSAQSSGTYEQYF.

The J gene is TRBJ1-2, the V gene TRBV2; D is undetermined. V was shortened by 4 bases and J by 2 bases, with 8 bases between the two germline ends. This CDR3 region has 13 residues. The V gene's germline CDR1 is SNHLY and CDR2 FYNNEI. The CDR3 coding sequence is TGTGCCAGCAGTGCATCTCTAAACTATGGCTACACCTTC. This encodes CASSASLNYGYTF.

This clone was detected only a few times. The rearrangement links TRBV5-4 to TRBJ1-2, with D unclear. There are 13 residues in the CDR3. V was pared by 0 bases and J by 8 bases, with 11 bases between. Germline V gives CDR1 SGHNT, CDR2 YYREEE (reference sequence). The CDR3 protein is CASSLGLLGGYTF. As DNA, the CDR3 is TGTGCCAGCAGCTTGGGGCTCCTGGGCGGCTACACCTTC.

This chain connects TRBV11-2 to TRBJ1-1; unclear D gene. The V end was cut by 8 bases, the J end by 0 bases, with 7 bases between. The V gene's germline CDR1 is SGHAT and CDR2 FQNNGV. The CDR3 is made up of 12 amino acids. The CDR3 nucleotides are TGTGCCAGCCGCGGATTGAACACTGAAGCTTTCTTT. It specifies CASRGLNTEAFF.

This chain uses TRBV28 with TRBJ2-1; TRBD1 agrees at 7 bases. The CDR3 runs to 12 residues. Looked up from germline, CDR1 is MDHEN and CDR2 is SYDVKM. The V and J ends lost 7 bases and 9 bases, in that order; junction bases with no gene match: 6. Written as DNA, the CDR3 is TGTGCCAGCACCGACAGGGACCGTGAGCAGTTCTTC. Protein: CASTDRDREQFF.

This clone was recorded once. The chain carries TRBV5-4 and TRBJ2-5, with a possible D match to TRBD2 (6 bases). CDR1 and CDR2 (germline): SGHNT, YYREEE (reference sequence). CDR3 length: 15 amino acids. V lost 4 bases, J lost 0 bases, and 13 bases lay in between. The CDR3 spells CASSDRDWNQETQYF. The CDR3 nucleotides are TGTGCCAGCAGCGACCGGGACTGGAACCAAGAGACCCAGTACTTC.

V is TRBV5-1 and J is TRBJ2-7; weak D call: TRBD1 (5 bases). The CDR3 loop spans 13 amino acids. Germline V lookup: CDR1 SGHRS, CDR2 YFSETQ. V gave up 0 bases and J gave up 5 bases, with 9 bases separating them. CDR3 in amino acids: CASSLGSGNEQYF. The CDR3 nucleotides are TGCGCCAGCAGCTTGGGATCAGGGAACGAGCAGTACTTC.

The chain employs TRBV6-5 and TRBJ1-1; weak D call: TRBD1 (5 bases). The length of the CDR3 is 13 residues. CDR1 is MNHEY, CDR2 SVGAGI, per germline. The ends were cut back, 5 bases at V and 4 bases at J, with 11 bases in the middle. CDR3 in amino acids: CASSPREVTEAFF. The DNA for the CDR3 is TGTGCCAGCAGTCCCAGGGAGGTCACTGAAGCTTTCTTT.

This chain links TRBV6-5 with TRBJ1-4; D not resolved. The CDR3 is made up of 12 amino acids. V was shortened by 4 bases and J by 7 bases, with 7 bases between the two germline ends. Germline V gene sequence: CDR1 MNHEY, CDR2 SVGAGI. CDR3 in amino acids: CASSSTSEKLFF. CDR3 nucleotides: TGTGCCAGCAGTTCGACAAGTGAAAAACTGTTTTTT.